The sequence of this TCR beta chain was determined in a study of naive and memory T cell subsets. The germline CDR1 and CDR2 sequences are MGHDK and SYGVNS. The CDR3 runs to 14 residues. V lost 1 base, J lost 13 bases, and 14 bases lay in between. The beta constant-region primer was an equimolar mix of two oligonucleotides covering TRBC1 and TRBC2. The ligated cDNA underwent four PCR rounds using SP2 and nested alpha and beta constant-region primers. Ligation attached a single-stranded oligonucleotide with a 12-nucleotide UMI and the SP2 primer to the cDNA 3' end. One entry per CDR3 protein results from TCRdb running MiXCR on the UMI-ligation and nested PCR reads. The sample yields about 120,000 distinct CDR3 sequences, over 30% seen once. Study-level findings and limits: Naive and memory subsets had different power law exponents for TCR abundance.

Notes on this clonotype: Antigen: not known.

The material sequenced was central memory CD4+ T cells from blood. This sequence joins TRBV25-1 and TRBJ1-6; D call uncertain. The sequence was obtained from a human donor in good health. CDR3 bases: TGTGCCAGCAGTGAATCCTCTTGGGATAGGCCCCTCCACTTT. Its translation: CASSESSWDRPLHF.